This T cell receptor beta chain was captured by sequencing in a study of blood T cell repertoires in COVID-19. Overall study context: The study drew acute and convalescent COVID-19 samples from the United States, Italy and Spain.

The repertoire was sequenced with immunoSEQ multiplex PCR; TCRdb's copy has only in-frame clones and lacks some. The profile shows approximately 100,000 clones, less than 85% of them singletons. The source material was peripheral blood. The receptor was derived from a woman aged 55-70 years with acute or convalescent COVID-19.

CDR3 bases: TGTGCCAGCTCACCAACCGGCGGAGGCTACACCTTC. Translating it yields CASSPTGGGYTF. The genes are TRBV18 and TRBJ1-2; D ambiguous. V dropped 2 bases and J dropped 8 bases, with 9 bases sitting between them. This CDR3 is built from 12 residues. CDR1 and CDR2 from the germline V gene are KGHSH and LQKENI.